This T cell receptor (beta chain) stems from a study of shared clonotypes between healthy human individuals. Across the study: Per-donor plates numbered three CD4 naive, three CD4 memory, two CD8 naive and one CD8 memory. Study findings and constraints: Generally, naive subsets (rather than memory subsets) showed larger estimated richness.

Using approximately 200 ng DNA, approximately 30,000 T cell genomes, the sorted-subset replicate PCRs were run. This table comes from immunoSEQ multiplex PCR, and its TCRdb copy is limited to in-frame clones, with some not included. The table has around 600,000 clones, roughly 98% seen once. Naive CD8 cells lacked CD45RO, underwent positive selection for CCR7 and left out terminally differentiated effector memory CD45RA+ cells. The length of the CDR3 is 11 residues. Germline assignment: CDR1 SQVTM and CDR2 ANQGSEA. With 4 bases removed from V and 11 bases from J, the gap between germline ends came to 12 bases. A word on this clone: The antigen remains undetermined.

Specimen: naive CD8+ T cells sorted from blood. This rearrangement joins TRBV29-1 to TRBJ2-1; the D call may be TRBD1 or TRBD2 (5 bases each). This receptor was taken from a man younger than 40 in good health. CDR3 sequence: CSVGGKGQQFF. CDR3 coding DNA: TGCAGCGTTGGGGGTAAGGGACAGCAGTTCTTC.